This T cell receptor beta chain comes out of a study of Graves' ophthalmopathy and Graves' hyperthyroidism. Many counts were recorded for this clonotype. Amplifying from RNA transcripts, the study obtained TCR beta CDR3 regions. First-round RT-PCR relied on HTBI primers, and a second-round multiplex PCR came next. A single record per CDR3 protein comes from TCRdb applying MiXCR to the multiplex PCR reads. Among some 370,000 distinct CDR3 sequences listed, about a sixth were seen once. V was shortened by 2 bases and J by 2 bases, with 18 bases between the two germline ends. CDR3 length: 18 amino acids. In germline, CDR1 is LGHNT, CDR2 FRNRAP.

Sequences were obtained from peripheral blood. The TCR comes from an adult woman with stable Graves' hyperthyroidism. The chain combines TRBV12-5 with TRBJ2-2, with D possibly matching TRBD1 (5 bases). CDR3 amino acids: CASGLIFLDRANTGELFF. The CDR3 bases are TGTGCTAGTGGTTTGATATTCCTCGACAGAGCCAACACCGGGGAGCTGTTTTTT.